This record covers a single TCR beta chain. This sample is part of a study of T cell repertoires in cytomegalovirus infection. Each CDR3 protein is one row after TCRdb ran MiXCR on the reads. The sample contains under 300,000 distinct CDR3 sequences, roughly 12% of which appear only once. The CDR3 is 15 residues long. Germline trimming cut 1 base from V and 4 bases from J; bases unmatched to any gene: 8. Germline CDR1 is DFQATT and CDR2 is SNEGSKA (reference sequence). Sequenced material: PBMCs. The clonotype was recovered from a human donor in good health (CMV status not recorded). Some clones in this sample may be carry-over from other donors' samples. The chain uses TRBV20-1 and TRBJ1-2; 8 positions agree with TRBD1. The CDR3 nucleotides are TGCAGTGCTAGAGTTTTGGACAGGGTATTCTATGGCTACACCTTC. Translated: CSARVLDRVFYGYTF.